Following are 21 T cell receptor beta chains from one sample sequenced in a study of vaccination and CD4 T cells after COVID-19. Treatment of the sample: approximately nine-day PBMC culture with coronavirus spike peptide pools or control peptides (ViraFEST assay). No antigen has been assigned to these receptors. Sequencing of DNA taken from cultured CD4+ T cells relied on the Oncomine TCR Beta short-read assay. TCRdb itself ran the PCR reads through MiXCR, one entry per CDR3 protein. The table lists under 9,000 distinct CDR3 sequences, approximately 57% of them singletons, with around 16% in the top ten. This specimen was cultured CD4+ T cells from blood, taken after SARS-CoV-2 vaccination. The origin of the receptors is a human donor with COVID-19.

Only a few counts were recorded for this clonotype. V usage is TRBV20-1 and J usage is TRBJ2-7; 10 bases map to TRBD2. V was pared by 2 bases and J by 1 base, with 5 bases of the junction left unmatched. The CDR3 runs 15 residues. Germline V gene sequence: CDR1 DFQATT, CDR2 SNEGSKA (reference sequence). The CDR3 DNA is TGCAGTGCTAGACCACTAGCGGGGTTGTCCTACGAGCAGTACTTC. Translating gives CSARPLAGLSYEQYF.

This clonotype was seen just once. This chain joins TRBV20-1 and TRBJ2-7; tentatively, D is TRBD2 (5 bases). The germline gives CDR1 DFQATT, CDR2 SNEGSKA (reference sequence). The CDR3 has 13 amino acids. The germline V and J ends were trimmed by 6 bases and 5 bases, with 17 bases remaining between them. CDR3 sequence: CSAKWLAPHEQYF. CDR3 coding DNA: TGCAGTGCCAAGTGGCTAGCCCCTCACGAGCAGTACTTC.

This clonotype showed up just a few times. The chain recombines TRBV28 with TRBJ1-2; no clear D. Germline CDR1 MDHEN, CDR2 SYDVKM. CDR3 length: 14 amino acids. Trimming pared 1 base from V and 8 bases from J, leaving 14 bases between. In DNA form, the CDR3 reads TGTGCCAGCAGTTTATCCGGGAAGGGATACGGCTACACCTTC. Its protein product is CASSLSGKGYGYTF.

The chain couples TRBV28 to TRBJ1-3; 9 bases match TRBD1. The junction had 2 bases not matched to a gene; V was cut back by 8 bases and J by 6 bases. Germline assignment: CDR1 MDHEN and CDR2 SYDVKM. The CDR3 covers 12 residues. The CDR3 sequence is CASGTGKNTIYF. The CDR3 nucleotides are TGTGCCAGCGGGACAGGGAAAAACACCATATATTTT.

As DNA, the CDR3 is TGTGCCAGCAGCTTAGGGGGGAGGGAGACCCAGTACTTC. Protein product: CASSLGGRETQYF. This sequence joins TRBV7-2 and TRBJ2-5; D is possibly TRBD2 (6 bases). This CDR3 comprises 13 residues. The V gene lost 1 base and the J gene lost 5 bases, with 8 bases spanning the gap. Per germline, CDR1 SGHTA and CDR2 FQGNSA. The whole variable domain, filled in from reference TRBV7-2 and TRBJ2-5, reads GAGVSQSPSNKVTEKGKDVELRCDPISGHTALYWYRQSLGQGLEFLIYFQGNSAPDKSGLPSDRFSAERTGGSVSTLTIQRTQQEDSAVYLCASSLGGRETQYFGPGTRLLVL.

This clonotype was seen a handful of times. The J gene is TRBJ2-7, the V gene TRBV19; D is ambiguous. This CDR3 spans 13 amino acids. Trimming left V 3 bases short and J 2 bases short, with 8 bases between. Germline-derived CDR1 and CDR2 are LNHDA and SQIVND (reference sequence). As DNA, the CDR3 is TGTGCCAGTAGTATCGAAGCGACCTACGAGCAGTACTTC. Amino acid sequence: CASSIEATYEQYF.

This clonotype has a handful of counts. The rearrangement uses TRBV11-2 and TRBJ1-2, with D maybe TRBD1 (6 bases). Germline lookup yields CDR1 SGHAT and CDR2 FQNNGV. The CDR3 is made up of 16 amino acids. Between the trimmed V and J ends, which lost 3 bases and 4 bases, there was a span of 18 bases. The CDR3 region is CASSLSGQIVTYGYTF. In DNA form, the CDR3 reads TGTGCCAGCAGCTTGAGCGGACAGATCGTAACCTATGGCTACACCTTC.

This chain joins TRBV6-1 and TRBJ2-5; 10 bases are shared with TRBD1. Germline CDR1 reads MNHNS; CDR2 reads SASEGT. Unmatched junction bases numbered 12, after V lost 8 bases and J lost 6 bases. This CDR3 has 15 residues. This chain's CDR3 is CASVAGTGDVKTQYF. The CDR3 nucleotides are TGTGCCAGCGTTGCCGGGACAGGGGATGTAAAGACCCAGTACTTC.

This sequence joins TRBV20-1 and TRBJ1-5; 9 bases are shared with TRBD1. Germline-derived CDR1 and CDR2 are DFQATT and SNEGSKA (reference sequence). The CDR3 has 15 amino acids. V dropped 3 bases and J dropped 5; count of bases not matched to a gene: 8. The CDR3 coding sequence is TGCAGTGCTAGCCTCGGGACAGGGCTTGATCAGCCCCAGCATTTT. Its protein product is CSASLGTGLDQPQHF.

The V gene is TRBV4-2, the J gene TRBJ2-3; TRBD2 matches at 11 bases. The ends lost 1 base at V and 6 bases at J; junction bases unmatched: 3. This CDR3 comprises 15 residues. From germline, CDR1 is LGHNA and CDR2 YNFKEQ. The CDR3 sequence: CASSQVAGGVDTQYF. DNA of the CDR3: TGTGCCAGCAGCCAAGTAGCGGGGGGGGTGGATACGCAGTATTTT.

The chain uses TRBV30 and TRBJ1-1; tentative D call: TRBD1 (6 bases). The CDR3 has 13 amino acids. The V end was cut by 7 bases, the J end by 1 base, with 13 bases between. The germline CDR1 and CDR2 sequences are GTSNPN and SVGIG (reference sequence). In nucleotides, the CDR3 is TGTGCCTACGACCAGGGGCCGAACACTGAAGCTTTCTTT. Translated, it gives CAYDQGPNTEAFF.

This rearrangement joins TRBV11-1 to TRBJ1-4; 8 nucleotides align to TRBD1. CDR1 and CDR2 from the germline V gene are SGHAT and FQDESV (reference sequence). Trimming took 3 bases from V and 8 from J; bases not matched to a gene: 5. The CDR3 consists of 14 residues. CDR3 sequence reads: CASSFDRGREKLFF. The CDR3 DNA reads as TGTGCCAGCAGCTTCGACAGGGGACGGGAAAAACTGTTTTTT.

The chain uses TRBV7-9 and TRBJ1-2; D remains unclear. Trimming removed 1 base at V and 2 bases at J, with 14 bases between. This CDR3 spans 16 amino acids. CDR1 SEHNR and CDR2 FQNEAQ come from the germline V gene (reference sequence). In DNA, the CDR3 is TGTGCCAGCAGCTTAGAGTTGGGGATTAGGAACTATGGCTACACCTTC. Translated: CASSLELGIRNYGYTF.

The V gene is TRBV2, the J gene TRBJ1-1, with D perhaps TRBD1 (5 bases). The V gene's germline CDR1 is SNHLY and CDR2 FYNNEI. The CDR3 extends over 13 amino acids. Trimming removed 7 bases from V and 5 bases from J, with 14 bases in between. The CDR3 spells CASIPSRDTEAFF. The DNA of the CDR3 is TGTGCCAGCATCCCCAGCAGGGATACTGAAGCTTTCTTT.

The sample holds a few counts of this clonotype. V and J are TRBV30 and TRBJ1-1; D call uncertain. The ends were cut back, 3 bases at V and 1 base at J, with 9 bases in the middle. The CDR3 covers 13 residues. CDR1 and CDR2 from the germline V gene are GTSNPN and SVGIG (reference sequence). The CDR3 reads CAWSTDGNTEAFF. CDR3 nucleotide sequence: TGTGCCTGGAGCACGGACGGGAACACTGAAGCTTTCTTT.

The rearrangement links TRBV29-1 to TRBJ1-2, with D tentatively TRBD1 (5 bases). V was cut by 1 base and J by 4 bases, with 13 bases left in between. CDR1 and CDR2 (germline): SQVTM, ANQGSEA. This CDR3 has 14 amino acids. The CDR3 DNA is TGCAGCGTTGAAGTAACAGGTGGAATCTATGGCTACACCTTC. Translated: CSVEVTGGIYGYTF.

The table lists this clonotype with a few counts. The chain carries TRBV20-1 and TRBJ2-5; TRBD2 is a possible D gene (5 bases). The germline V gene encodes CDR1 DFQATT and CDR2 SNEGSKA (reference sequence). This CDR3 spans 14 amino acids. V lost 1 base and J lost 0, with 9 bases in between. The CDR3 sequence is CSARGLDYQETQYF. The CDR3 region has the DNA TGCAGTGCTAGAGGGTTGGACTACCAAGAGACCCAGTACTTC.

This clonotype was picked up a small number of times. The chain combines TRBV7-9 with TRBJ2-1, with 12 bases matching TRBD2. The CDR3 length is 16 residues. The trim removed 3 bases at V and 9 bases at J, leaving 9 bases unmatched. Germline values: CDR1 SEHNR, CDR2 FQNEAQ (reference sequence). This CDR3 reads CASSFPSGGAQFEQFF. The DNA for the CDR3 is TGTGCCAGCAGCTTCCCTAGCGGGGGGGCTCAGTTTGAGCAGTTCTTC.

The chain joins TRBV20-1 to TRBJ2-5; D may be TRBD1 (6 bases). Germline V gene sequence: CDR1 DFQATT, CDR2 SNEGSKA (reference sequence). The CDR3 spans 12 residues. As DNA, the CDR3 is TGCAGCCCAACCTTGGGGGCTGAGACCCAGTACTTC. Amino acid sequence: CSPTLGAETQYF.

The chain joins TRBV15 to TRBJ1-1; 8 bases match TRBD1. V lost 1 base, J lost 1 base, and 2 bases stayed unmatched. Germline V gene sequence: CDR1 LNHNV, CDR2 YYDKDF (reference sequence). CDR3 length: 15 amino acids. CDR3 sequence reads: CATSRVGTGNTEAFF. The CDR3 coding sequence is TGTGCCACCAGCAGAGTTGGGACAGGGAACACTGAAGCTTTCTTT.

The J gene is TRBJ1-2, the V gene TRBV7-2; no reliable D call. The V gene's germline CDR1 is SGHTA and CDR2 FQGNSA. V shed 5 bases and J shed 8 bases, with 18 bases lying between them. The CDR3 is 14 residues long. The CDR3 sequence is CASSPDHNIIGYTF. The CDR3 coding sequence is TGTGCCAGCAGCCCGGATCATAACATCATAGGCTACACCTTC.